What follows is one TCR beta chain and its context. The record originates from a study of blood T cell repertoires in COVID-19. TCRdb's copy holds only in-frame clones and misses some; the assay was immunoSEQ multiplex PCR. The repertoire holds approximately 160,000 clones, with around four fifths as singletons. The source is a man in his 70s with acute or convalescent COVID-19. The sample comprised peripheral blood.

In nucleotides, the CDR3 is TGTGCCAGCAGTGATCCCGGGACACTGAACACTGAAGCTTTCTTT. As protein: CASSDPGTLNTEAFF. This sequence joins TRBV5-5 and TRBJ1-1, with a possible D match to TRBD1 (6 bases). CDR3 size: 15 residues. Germline lookup yields CDR1 SGHKS and CDR2 YYEKEE (reference sequence). Trimming took off 5 bases at V and 0 bases at J, with 14 bases between the two ends.